The 19 T cell receptor beta chains listed next were all sequenced from one sample in a study of blood T cell repertoires in COVID-19. Sequenced by immunoSEQ multiplex PCR; TCRdb stores in-frame clones only, minus some. The data contain over 250,000 clones, approximately 84% of them singletons. Sequencing was performed on peripheral blood. Every receptor here comes from a human donor with COVID-19, enrolled during active disease. The donor label of this sample is uncertain.

The chain combines TRBV6-5 with TRBJ1-4; 8 bases map to TRBD1. V dropped 5 bases and J dropped 2; count of bases not matched to a gene: 1. CDR1 MNHEY and CDR2 SVGAGI come from the germline V gene. The CDR3 totals 14 residues. The CDR3 protein is CASSRDRTNEKLFF. DNA of the CDR3: TGTGCCAGCAGTAGGGACAGGACTAATGAAAAACTGTTTTTT.

The chain combines TRBV4-1 with TRBJ1-1, with 7 bases lining up with TRBD1. Germline V lookup: CDR1 MGHRA, CDR2 YSYEKL. The CDR3 extends over 17 amino acids. After removal of 0 bases from V and 4 bases from J, the junction contained 11 bases not matched to a gene. Here the CDR3 DNA reads TGCGCCAGCAGCCAAGATCGCGAAGGGGGCTTCACCACTGAAGCTTTCTTT. Its translation: CASSQDREGGFTTEAFF.

The J gene is TRBJ2-1, the V gene TRBV28, with 10 bases lining up with TRBD1. After removal of 0 bases from V and 4 bases from J, the junction contained 3 bases not matched to a gene. The CDR3 length is 16 residues. Germline lookup yields CDR1 MDHEN and CDR2 SYDVKM. The CDR3 sequence is CASSLWGQGLYNEQFF. The CDR3 region has the DNA TGTGCCAGCAGTTTATGGGGACAGGGGCTATACAATGAGCAGTTCTTC. Full variable domain (outside the CDR3, taken from reference TRBV28 and TRBJ2-1): DVKVTQSSRYLVKRTGEKVFLECVQDMDHENMFWYRQDPGLGLRLIYFSYDVKMKEKGDIPEGYSVSREKKERFSLILESASTNQTSMYLCASSLWGQGLYNEQFFGPGTRLTVL.

CDR3 DNA sequence: TGTGCCACCAGTGACATGGGGGCCAATCAGCCCCAGCATTTT. Its translation: CATSDMGANQPQHF. The chain carries TRBV24-1 and TRBJ1-5; a possible D gene is TRBD1 (6 bases). V was clipped by 4 bases and J by 3 bases, with 9 bases between them. Looked up from germline, CDR1 is KGHDR and CDR2 is SFDVKD. CDR3 size: 14 residues.

The V call is TRBV9, the J call TRBJ2-7, with 7 bases lining up with TRBD2. From germline, CDR1 is SGDLS and CDR2 YYNGEE. V lost 0 bases and J lost 0; bases outside the gene matches: 3. The CDR3 has 15 residues. The DNA for the CDR3 is TGTGCCAGCAGCGTAGAGGCTAGCGGCTCCTACGAGCAGTACTTC. The encoded protein is CASSVEASGSYEQYF. The variable domain in full, completed from reference TRBV9 and TRBJ2-7, reads DSGVTQTPKHLITATGQRVTLRCSPRSGDLSVYWYQQSLDQGLQFLIQYYNGEERAKGNILERFSAQQFPDLHSELNLSSLELGDSALYFCASSVEASGSYEQYFGPGTRLTVT.

This chain joins TRBV28 and TRBJ2-5, with 16 positions matching TRBD2. The CDR3 totals 18 residues. Per germline, CDR1 MDHEN and CDR2 SYDVKM. V shed 3 bases and J 5 bases; nucleotides not matched to a gene: 9. The CDR3 bases are TGTGCCAGCAGTTTGACCGGGACTAGCGGGAGGGCTGGGGAGACCCAGTACTTC. Translating gives CASSLTGTSGRAGETQYF.

The chain combines TRBV6-2 or TRBV6-3 with TRBJ2-7; D is possibly TRBD1 (6 bases). Germline CDR1 and CDR2: MNHEY and SVGEGT. This CDR3 spans 17 amino acids. V was pared by 3 bases and J by 0 bases, with 18 bases between. The CDR3 spells CASSYGVVRGTSYEQYF. The CDR3, as DNA: TGTGCCAGCAGTTATGGGGTGGTCAGGGGCACCTCCTACGAGCAGTACTTC.

This chain uses TRBV11-2 with TRBJ2-2; the D gene is possibly TRBD1 (5 bases). CDR3 length equals 14 residues. Trimming shortened V by 5 bases and J by 9 bases, and 16 bases separated the two germline ends. Germline-derived CDR1 and CDR2 are SGHAT and FQNNGV. The CDR3: CASSPPLQGRELFF. The DNA for the CDR3 is TGTGCCAGCAGCCCACCACTCCAGGGCCGGGAGCTGTTTTTT.

The rearrangement joins TRBV19 to TRBJ1-5; D remains ambiguous. From germline, CDR1 is LNHDA and CDR2 SQIVND (reference sequence). CDR3 length: 13 amino acids. V shed 4 bases and J shed 2 bases, with 6 bases lying between them. In DNA, the CDR3 is TGTGCCAGTAGTACCTACCGCAATCAGCCCCAGCATTTT. Its protein product is CASSTYRNQPQHF.

The rearrangement links TRBV14 to TRBJ2-1, with D perhaps TRBD2 (6 bases). This CDR3 spans 15 amino acids. Trimming pared 2 bases from V and 1 base from J, leaving 9 bases between. Per germline, CDR1 SGHDN and CDR2 FVKESK. The chain's CDR3 is CASSQLAGSYNEQFF. DNA for the CDR3: TGTGCCAGCAGCCAACTGGCGGGGTCCTACAATGAGCAGTTCTTC.

J is TRBJ2-7 and V is TRBV27, with D possibly matching TRBD1 (7 bases). V was pared by 5 bases and J by 6 bases, with 17 bases between. The CDR3 runs 14 residues. Germline assignment: CDR1 MNHEY and CDR2 SMNVEV (reference sequence). CDR3 nucleotide sequence: TGTGCCAGCAGTGGGGGGACAGTTAGAAGCGAGCAGTACTTC. This gives the protein CASSGGTVRSEQYF.

The chain uses TRBV7-2 and TRBJ2-3; TRBD2 agrees at 8 bases. The CDR3 contains 17 residues. J lost 2 bases, V lost 2 bases, and 9 bases had no gene match. Germline-derived CDR1 and CDR2 are SGHTA and FQGNSA. The CDR3 loop reads CASSLRQAGEFTDTQYF. The CDR3 nucleotides read TGTGCCAGCAGCTTACGACAAGCGGGAGAATTCACAGATACGCAGTATTTT. Complete variable domain (other parts from reference TRBV7-2 and TRBJ2-3): GAGVSQSPSNKVTEKGKDVELRCDPISGHTALYWYRQSLGQGLEFLIYFQGNSAPDKSGLPSDRFSAERTGGSVSTLTIQRTQQEDSAVYLCASSLRQAGEFTDTQYFGPGTRLTVL.

This chain's CDR3 is CASSSGTFTGELFF. For the CDR3, the DNA is TGTGCCAGCAGTTCGGGGACTTTCACCGGGGAGCTGTTTTTT. V usage is TRBV27 and J usage is TRBJ2-2, with D possibly being TRBD2 (6 bases). The germline CDR1 and CDR2 sequences are MNHEY and SMNVEV (reference sequence). CDR3 length: 14 residues. V lost 4 bases to trimming and J lost 4 bases, with 10 bases between them.

The chain links TRBV24-1 to TRBJ1-1; D perhaps matches TRBD1 (6 bases). CDR3 length equals 13 residues. CDR1 is KGHDR and CDR2 is SFDVKD in the germline V gene. Trimming cost V 9 bases and J 4 bases, with 14 bases left between them. The DNA for the CDR3 is TGTGCCACCCAGTGGGGGCAGGGCACTGAAGCTTTCTTT. It specifies CATQWGQGTEAFF.

The rearrangement uses TRBV20-1 and TRBJ1-2; D unclear. The CDR3 sequence is 10 residues long. The germline V gene has CDR1 DFQATT and CDR2 SNEGSKA (reference sequence). Trimming stripped 3 bases from V and 7 bases from J, with 6 bases between. DNA for the CDR3: TGCAGTGCTAGTGCATTTGGCTACACCTTC. It encodes CSASAFGYTF.

V usage is TRBV15 and J usage is TRBJ1-2; 8 nucleotides agree with TRBD1. Trimming at V came to 0 bases and at J to 7 bases, leaving 10 bases not matched to a gene. The CDR3 covers 16 residues. CDR1 is LNHNV and CDR2 is YYDKDF in the germline V gene (reference sequence). CDR3 residues: CATSRDYLGQGTGYTF. CDR3 DNA: TGTGCCACCAGCAGAGATTATCTCGGACAGGGTACTGGCTACACCTTC.

The CDR3 DNA reads as TGTGCCAGTAACAGGGGGCTTGGCAATGAGCAGTTCTTC. Its protein product is CASNRGLGNEQFF. The chain carries TRBV19 and TRBJ2-1; 9 positions agree with TRBD1. Germline CDR1 LNHDA, CDR2 SQIVND (reference sequence). The CDR3 is 13 residues long. The V segment lost 7 bases and the J segment 6 bases; nucleotides outside the gene matches: 4.

This chain links TRBV27 with TRBJ1-2, with 11 bases that match TRBD1. Losses at the gene ends were 4 bases for V and 4 bases for J; bases not matched to a gene: 2. This CDR3 is 14 amino acids long. Germline-derived CDR1 and CDR2 are MNHEY and SMNVEV (reference sequence). CDR3 coding DNA: TGTGCCAGCAGTTCCGGGACAGGGGGCTATGGCTACACCTTC. This translates into CASSSGTGGYGYTF.

The chain joins TRBV28 to TRBJ1-5; 8 bases match TRBD1. J lost 6 bases, V lost 6 bases, and 13 bases had no gene match. In germline, CDR1 is MDHEN, CDR2 SYDVKM. This CDR3 has 16 amino acids. CDR3 sequence reads: CASRSLRTGTSQPQHF. The CDR3 DNA sequence: TGTGCCAGCAGATCGTTGAGGACAGGGACGAGTCAGCCCCAGCATTTT.